A single sample is the source of the 5 T cell receptor beta chains below, sequenced in a study of neurological immune-mediated disorders. TCRdb fed the 5' RACE reads into MiXCR, producing one record per CDR3 protein. The repertoire consists of around 37,000 distinct CDR3 sequences, with roughly 13% occurring once and the leading ten covering over 20%. Source material: PBMCs. These TCRs come from a woman aged 50 to 65 with HTLV-1-associated myelopathy (HAM/TSP).

The sample holds many counts of this clonotype. The gene calls are TRBV6-1 and TRBJ2-2, with D possibly TRBD1 on 7 matching bases. CDR1 and CDR2 from the germline V gene are MNHNS and SASEGT. Trimming shortened V by 3 bases and J by 7 bases, and 12 bases separated the two germline ends. CDR3 length: 14 amino acids. CDR3 protein: CASSDRGRRGELFF. CDR3 nucleotide sequence: TGTGCCAGCAGTGACAGGGGGAGGCGCGGGGAGCTGTTTTTT.

The table lists this clonotype with many counts. The chain links TRBV20-1 to TRBJ2-1, with D perhaps TRBD2 (5 bases). The CDR3 consists of 16 residues. The V gene lost 2 bases and the J gene lost 7 bases, with 21 bases spanning the gap. Germline loops: CDR1 DFQATT, CDR2 SNEGSKA (reference sequence). CDR3 bases: TGCAGTGCTAGATATGAAGGACTGCTGCTTGGAAATGAGCAGTTCTTC. Amino acid sequence: CSARYEGLLLGNEQFF.

The chain employs TRBV20-1 and TRBJ2-5; D uncertain. From germline, CDR1 is DFQATT and CDR2 SNEGSKA (reference sequence). The V and J ends lost 0 bases and 1 base respectively, with 6 bases between them. CDR3 length: 13 residues. Here the CDR3 reads CSAREPGQETQYF. The DNA of the CDR3 is TGCAGTGCTAGAGAACCCGGCCAAGAGACCCAGTACTTC.

This clonotype was detected ten times or more. The chain joins TRBV20-1 to TRBJ2-6; 12 bases match TRBD2. CDR3 length equals 19 residues. In germline, CDR1 is DFQATT, CDR2 SNEGSKA (reference sequence). V shed 1 base, J shed 1 base, and the junction held 8 bases outside the gene matches. The CDR3 spells CSARVQGLAGRSGANVLTF. CDR3 DNA: TGCAGTGCTAGAGTGCAGGGACTAGCGGGCCGGTCTGGGGCCAACGTCCTGACTTTC.

This sequence joins TRBV15 and TRBJ1-1, with D possibly matching TRBD1 (5 bases). V was trimmed by 0 bases and J by 5 bases, leaving 16 bases between them. The CDR3 has 16 amino acids. Germline V gene lookup returns CDR1 LNHNV and CDR2 YYDKDF (reference sequence). The CDR3 DNA is TGTGCCACCAGCAGAGAGACAGACAGAAGGGGTACTGAAGCTTTCTTT. It specifies CATSRETDRRGTEAFF.